The sequence of this T cell receptor (beta chain) was determined in a study of T cell responses to AZD1222 COVID-19 vaccine. Whole-study context: Investigators merged groups given second doses at roughly 4 or roughly 12 weeks.

This clone has more than one count but fewer than ten. Its antigen is not identified. Produced via immunoSEQ multiplex PCR; TCRdb's table is partial and in-frame only. The sample gives roughly 82,000 clones, about 88% of which show up once; about an eighth is in the top ten. Study-level points and caveats: Just 5 to 7 AZD1222 recipients were seropositive at baseline. Donors skewed white British and female; clonal diversity was possibly underestimated.

The germline V gene has CDR1 LNHDA and CDR2 SQIVND (reference sequence). V lost 10 bases, J lost 4 bases, and 28 bases lay in between. This CDR3 has 17 residues. This TCR derives from an adult in good health. The rearrangement uses TRBV19 and TRBJ1-2, with D maybe TRBD1 (5 bases). The sample in question was peripheral blood, obtained on day 0 of AZD1222 vaccination. Here the CDR3 reads CATNTLRDQGPAYGYTF. CDR3 nucleotides: TGTGCCACTAACACCCTCAGGGACCAGGGCCCTGCCTATGGCTACACCTTC.